This T cell receptor beta chain was recovered during a study of identifying expanded T cells in peripheral blood. Study-level results: Over approximately two and four weeks, about 15 and 19 clones changed, versus approximately 1.1 between replicates. Across healthy donors, higher total template counts meant significantly greater roughly 2-week count variance.

As for this clone: No antigen is known for it.

Healthy donors had no documented immune events, such as infections, while sampled. Libraries were prepared by immunoSEQ multiplex PCR; TCRdb keeps only in-frame clonotypes and omits some of them. The table has approximately 100,000 clones, approximately 90% seen once. The CDR3 loop spans 16 amino acids. The V and J ends lost 3 bases and 6 bases respectively, with 18 bases between them. Looked up from germline, CDR1 is LNHDA and CDR2 is SQIVND (reference sequence). The V gene is TRBV19, the J gene TRBJ2-1; tentative D call: TRBD2 (5 bases). Sequencing was carried out using blood. This TCR derives from a person between 18 and 75 years old in good health. CDR3 amino acids: CASSIPGWSRANEQFF. Written as DNA, the CDR3 is TGTGCCAGTAGTATCCCCGGTTGGTCGAGGGCCAATGAGCAGTTCTTC.